These T cell receptor beta chains were read from a single sample in a study of glioma-infiltrating T cells after dendritic cell vaccination. Produced via immunoSEQ multiplex PCR; TCRdb's table is partial and in-frame only. Seen here are around 73,000 clones, about four fifths observed once, and the top ten hold 2.1%. This specimen consisted of blood, obtained before dendritic cell vaccination. The source of these receptors is a human donor with glioblastoma. Each CDR3 is given with its conserved first and last residue. D genes are given only for firm matches. Clone sizes are given selectively: once, few, many, or a class where the clone is expanded.

j_call	clone_size	v_call	d_call	cdr3_aa	cdr3_nt
TRBJ2-5	.	TRBV5-1	TRBD2	CASSQGTSGSGWETQYF	TGCGCCAGCAGCCAGGGGACTAGCGGGAGTGGTTGGGAGACCCAGTACTTC
TRBJ2-2	.	TRBV19	.	CASSMLTGELFF	TGTGCCAGTAGTATGTTAACAGGGGAGCTGTTTTTT
TRBJ1-4	.	TRBV9	TRBD1	CASSSSGTGNLANEKLFF	TGTGCCAGCAGCAGTTCCGGGACAGGGAATCTAGCTAATGAAAAACTGTTTTTT
TRBJ2-5	.	TRBV19	TRBD1	CASSTSRAGGGETQYF	TGTGCCAGTAGTACTTCAAGGGCAGGGGGCGGTGAGACCCAGTACTTC
TRBJ2-6	few	TRBV6-5	TRBD1	CATQGDRSGANVLTF	TGTGCCACCCAGGGGGACCGTTCTGGGGCCAACGTCCTGACTTTC
TRBJ2-2	.	TRBV7-3	.	CASSFRSNTGELFF	TGTGCCAGCAGCTTCAGGTCGAACACCGGGGAGCTGTTTTTT
TRBJ1-2	.	TRBV19	TRBD1	CASSTPPTFGQGYGYTF	TGTGCCAGTAGTACACCACCTACTTTTGGACAGGGCTATGGCTACACCTTC
TRBJ1-3	few	TRBV27	.	CASSLFQGTGNTIYF	TGTGCCAGCAGTTTATTTCAGGGGACGGGAAACACCATATATTTT
TRBJ1-3	.	TRBV5-6	.	CASSLNGDTIYF	TGTGCCAGCAGCTTGAACGGAGACACCATATATTTT
TRBJ2-4	.	TRBV10-3	.	CAISEGGIGVQYF	TGTGCCATCAGTGAAGGGGGAATAGGGGTTCAGTACTTC
TRBJ1-3	once	TRBV5-1	TRBD1	CASSTGQASGNTIYF	TGCGCCAGCAGCACCGGACAGGCCTCTGGAAACACCATATATTTT
TRBJ1-2	.	TRBV7-9	.	CASSLVDRTYGYTF	TGTGCCAGCAGCTTAGTAGACAGAACCTATGGCTACACCTTC
TRBJ2-1	once	TRBV2	.	CASSRDQEAEQFF	TGTGCCAGCAGTAGGGATCAGGAGGCCGAGCAGTTCTTC
TRBJ1-1	.	TRBV6-5	.	CASIPGVNTEAFF	TGTGCCAGCATCCCGGGGGTGAACACTGAAGCTTTCTTT
TRBJ2-3	few	TRBV7-8	.	CATSGDTQYF	TGTGCGACTTCAGGGGATACGCAGTATTTT
TRBJ2-4	.	TRBV5-1	TRBD1	CASSQIGQGTFNIQYF	TGCGCCAGCAGCCAAATAGGACAGGGTACATTTAACATTCAGTACTTC
TRBJ2-5	once	TRBV5-4	.	CASSLGLAAETQYF	TGTGCCAGCAGCTTGGGGCTAGCAGCGGAGACCCAGTACTTC
TRBJ2-3	few	TRBV5-1	TRBD2	CASSVSGLAGQDTQYF	TGCGCCAGCAGCGTGAGCGGACTAGCGGGGCAAGATACGCAGTATTTT
TRBJ1-1	.	TRBV5-1	.	CASTTSAEPNTEAFF	TGCGCCAGCACCACCTCCGCGGAGCCGAACACTGAAGCTTTCTTT
TRBJ2-7	once	TRBV6-1	.	CASSDEGGYEQYF	TGTGCCAGCAGTGATGAAGGGGGCTACGAGCAGTACTTC
TRBJ2-1	.	TRBV9	TRBD2	CASSVSGGAEQFF	TGTGCCAGCAGCGTAAGCGGGGGGGCGGAGCAGTTCTTC
TRBJ2-3	.	TRBV29-1	TRBD2	CSAALAGGPDTQYF	TGCAGCGCGGCACTAGCGGGAGGACCAGATACGCAGTATTTT
TRBJ1-2	.	TRBV10-1	TRBD1	CASSVTDTRQGSGYTF	TGCGCCAGCAGTGTAACAGATACTAGACAGGGTTCGGGCTACACCTTC
TRBJ1-1	.	TRBV7-9	.	CANSPLLGTGDTEAFF	TGTGCCAACAGCCCCCTACTAGGGACGGGAGACACTGAAGCTTTCTTT
TRBJ1-1	.	TRBV20-1	.	CSAPLAAEAFF	TGCAGTGCGCCGCTCGCGGCGGAAGCTTTCTTT
TRBJ1-4	.	TRBV5-1	.	CASSLATNEKLFF	TGCGCCAGCAGCCTTGCAACTAATGAAAAACTGTTTTTT
TRBJ2-1	.	TRBV5-1	.	CASSGSGYDDEQFF	TGCGCCAGCAGCGGGTCGGGGTACGATGATGAGCAGTTCTTC
TRBJ1-5	.	TRBV6-6	TRBD1	CASSFGQGYSNQPQHF	TGTGCCAGCAGTTTCGGACAGGGGTATAGCAATCAGCCCCAGCATTTT
TRBJ1-1	.	TRBV7-8	.	CASSSLMRNTEAFF	TGTGCCAGCAGCTCCCTCATGAGGAACACTGAAGCTTTCTTT
TRBJ2-1	.	TRBV2	TRBD2	CASRASGRAVEQFF	TGTGCCAGCAGGGCTAGCGGGAGGGCCGTTGAGCAGTTCTTC
TRBJ1-1	.	TRBV19	.	CASSKPGGGMNTEAFF	TGTGCCAGTAGTAAGCCCGGGGGGGGAATGAACACTGAAGCTTTCTTT
TRBJ2-3	.	TRBV30	TRBD2	CAWSVRVSGTTDTQYF	TGTGCCTGGAGTGTACGTGTTAGCGGGACCACAGATACGCAGTATTTT
TRBJ2-7	.	TRBV7-9	.	CASSLRDKSYEQYF	TGTGCCAGCAGTCTTCGGGACAAATCCTACGAGCAGTACTTC
TRBJ1-2	.	TRBV18	.	CASSPRTGWVDGYTF	TGTGCCAGCTCACCACGCACAGGGTGGGTAGATGGCTACACCTTC
TRBJ1-6	few	TRBV6-1	.	CASSEWAGNSPLHF	TGTGCCAGCAGTGAGTGGGCAGGGAATTCACCCCTCCACTTT
TRBJ2-1	.	TRBV11-3	TRBD2	CASSPTSGGASINEQFF	TGTGCCAGCAGCCCGACTAGCGGGGGGGCCAGCATCAATGAGCAGTTCTTC
TRBJ1-1	.	TRBV5-6	.	CASSLVSGVGAFF	TGTGCCAGCAGCTTGGTTTCGGGAGTCGGCGCTTTCTTT